This record covers a single T cell receptor beta chain. The antigen is not known. These data are taken from a study of blood T cells in healthy people across ages. Study conclusions and caveats: More naive CD4+ cells and higher diversity were found in long-lived than in aged donors.

PBMCs were isolated at a quantity of at least 7 million per sample. Trimming left V 4 bases short and J 1 base short, with 13 bases between. The CDR3 spans 15 residues. Germline V gene data show CDR1 as MDHEN and CDR2 as SYDVKM. With a J-beta primer mix and a sample-barcoded 5' primer, a second PCR ran about 6 to 11 cycles. TCRdb redid the calling of the 5' RACE reads with MiXCR, one entry per CDR3 protein. The sample has about 1.8 million distinct CDR3 sequences; about 50% are singletons. Sequencing was done on a sample of blood. The rearrangement links TRBV28 to TRBJ1-1; D is perhaps TRBD1 (5 bases). This receptor was taken from a woman between 40 and 55 years old in good health. The CDR3 DNA reads as TGTGCCAGCAGTTCCGCCGGGACCTCGAACACTGAAGCTTTCTTT. This codes for CASSSAGTSNTEAFF.